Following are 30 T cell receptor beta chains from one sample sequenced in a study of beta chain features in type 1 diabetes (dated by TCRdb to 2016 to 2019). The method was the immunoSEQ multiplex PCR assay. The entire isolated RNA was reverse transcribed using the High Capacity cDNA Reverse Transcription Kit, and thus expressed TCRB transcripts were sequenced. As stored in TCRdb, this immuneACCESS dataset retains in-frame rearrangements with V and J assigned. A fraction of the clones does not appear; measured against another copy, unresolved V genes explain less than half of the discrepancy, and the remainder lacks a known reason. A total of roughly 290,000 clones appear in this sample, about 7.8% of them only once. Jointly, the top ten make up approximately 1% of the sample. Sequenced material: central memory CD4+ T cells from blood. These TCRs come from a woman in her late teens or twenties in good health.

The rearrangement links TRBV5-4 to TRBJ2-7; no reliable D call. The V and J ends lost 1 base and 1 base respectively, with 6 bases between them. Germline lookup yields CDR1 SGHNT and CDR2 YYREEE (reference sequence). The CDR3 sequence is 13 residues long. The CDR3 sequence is CASSLWGSYEQYV. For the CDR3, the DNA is TGTGCCAGCAGCTTGTGGGGATCCTACGAGCAGTACGTC.

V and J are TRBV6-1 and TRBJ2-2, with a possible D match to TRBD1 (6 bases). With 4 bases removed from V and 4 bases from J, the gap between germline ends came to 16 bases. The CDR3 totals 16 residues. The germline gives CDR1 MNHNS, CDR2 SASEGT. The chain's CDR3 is CASSVDTTGGTGELFF. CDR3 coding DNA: TGTGCCAGCAGTGTTGACACGACAGGTGGCACCGGGGAGCTGTTTTTT.

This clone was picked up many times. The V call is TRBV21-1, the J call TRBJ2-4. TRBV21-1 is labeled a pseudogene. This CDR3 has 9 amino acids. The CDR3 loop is CAGRNIQYF. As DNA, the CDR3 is TGTGCAGGTAGAAACATTCAGTACTTC.

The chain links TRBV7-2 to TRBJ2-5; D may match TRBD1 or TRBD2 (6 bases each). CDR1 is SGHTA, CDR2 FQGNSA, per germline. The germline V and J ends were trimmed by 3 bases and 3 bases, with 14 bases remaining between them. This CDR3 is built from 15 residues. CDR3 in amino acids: CASSFRRGRKETQYF. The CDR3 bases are TGTGCCAGCAGCTTTCGCCGGGGGCGGAAAGAGACCCAGTACTTC.

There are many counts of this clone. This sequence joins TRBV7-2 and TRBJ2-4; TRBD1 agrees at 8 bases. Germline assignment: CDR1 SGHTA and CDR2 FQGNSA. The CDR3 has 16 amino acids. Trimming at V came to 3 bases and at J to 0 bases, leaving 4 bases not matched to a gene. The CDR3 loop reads CASSLLTGVAKNIQYF. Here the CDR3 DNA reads TGTGCCAGCAGCTTGTTGACAGGGGTAGCCAAAAACATTCAGTACTTC.

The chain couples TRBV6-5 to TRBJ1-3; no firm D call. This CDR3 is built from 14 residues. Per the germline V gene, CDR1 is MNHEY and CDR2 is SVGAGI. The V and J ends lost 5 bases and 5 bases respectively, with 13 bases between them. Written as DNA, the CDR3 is TGTGCCAGCAGTCCCGGAACAGAGAGAAACACCATATATTTT. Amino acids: CASSPGTERNTIYF.

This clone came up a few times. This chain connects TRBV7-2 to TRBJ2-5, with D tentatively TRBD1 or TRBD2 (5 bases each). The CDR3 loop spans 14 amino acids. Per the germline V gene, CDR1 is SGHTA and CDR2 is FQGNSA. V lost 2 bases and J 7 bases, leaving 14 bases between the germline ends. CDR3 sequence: CASSLSGHQGTQYF. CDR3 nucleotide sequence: TGTGCCAGCAGCTTAAGCGGCCACCAGGGGACCCAGTACTTC. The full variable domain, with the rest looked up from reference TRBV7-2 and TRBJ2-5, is GAGVSQSPSNKVTEKGKDVELRCDPISGHTALYWYRQSLGQGLEFLIYFQGNSAPDKSGLPSDRFSAERTGGSVSTLTIQRTQQEDSAVYLCASSLSGHQGTQYFGPGTRLLVL.

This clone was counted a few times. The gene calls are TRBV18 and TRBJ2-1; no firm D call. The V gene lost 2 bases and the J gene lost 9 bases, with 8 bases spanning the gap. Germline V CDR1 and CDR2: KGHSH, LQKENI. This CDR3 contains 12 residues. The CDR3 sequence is CASSPGWGEQFF. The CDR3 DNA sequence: TGTGCCAGCTCACCAGGGTGGGGTGAGCAGTTCTTC.

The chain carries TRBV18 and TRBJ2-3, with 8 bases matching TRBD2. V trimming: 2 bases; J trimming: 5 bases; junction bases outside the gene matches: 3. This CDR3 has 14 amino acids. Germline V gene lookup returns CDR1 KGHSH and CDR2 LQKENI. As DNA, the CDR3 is TGTGCCAGCTCACCAGGGACTAGTAAAGATACGCAGTATTTT. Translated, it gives CASSPGTSKDTQYF.

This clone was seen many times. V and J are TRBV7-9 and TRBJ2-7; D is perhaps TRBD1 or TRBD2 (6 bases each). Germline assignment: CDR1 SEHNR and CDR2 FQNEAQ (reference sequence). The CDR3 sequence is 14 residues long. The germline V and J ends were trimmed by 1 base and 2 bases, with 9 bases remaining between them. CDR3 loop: CASSLGGGPYEQYV. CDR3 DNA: TGTGCCAGCAGCTTAGGAGGGGGGCCCTACGAGCAGTACGTC.

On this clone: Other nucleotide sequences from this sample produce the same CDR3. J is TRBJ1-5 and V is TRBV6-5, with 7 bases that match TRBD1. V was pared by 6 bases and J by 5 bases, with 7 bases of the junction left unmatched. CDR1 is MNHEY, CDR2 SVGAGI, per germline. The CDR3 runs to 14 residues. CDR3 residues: CASSKQGRDQPQHF. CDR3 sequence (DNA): TGTGCCAGCAGCAAACAGGGGCGAGATCAGCCCCAGCATTTT.

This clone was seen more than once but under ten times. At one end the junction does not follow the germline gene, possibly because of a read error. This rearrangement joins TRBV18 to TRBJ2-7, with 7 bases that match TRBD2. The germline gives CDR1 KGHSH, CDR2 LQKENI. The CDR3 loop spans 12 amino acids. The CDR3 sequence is CASSQTTSEEYF. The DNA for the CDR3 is TGTGCCAGCTCACAAACAACTAGCGAGGAGTACTTC.

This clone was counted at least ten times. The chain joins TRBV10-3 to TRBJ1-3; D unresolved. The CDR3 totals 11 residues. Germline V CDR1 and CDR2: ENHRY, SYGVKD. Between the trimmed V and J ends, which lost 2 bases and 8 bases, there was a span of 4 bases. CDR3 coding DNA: TGTGCCATCAGTGAGGAGTACACCATATATTTT. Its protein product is CAISEEYTIYF.

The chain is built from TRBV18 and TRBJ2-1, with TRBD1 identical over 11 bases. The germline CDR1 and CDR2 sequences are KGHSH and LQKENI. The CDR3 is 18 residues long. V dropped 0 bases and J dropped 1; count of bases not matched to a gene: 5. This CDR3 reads CASSPPRDRGWSYNEQFF. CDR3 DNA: TGTGCCAGCTCACCACCTCGGGACAGGGGGTGGTCCTACAATGAGCAGTTCTTC.

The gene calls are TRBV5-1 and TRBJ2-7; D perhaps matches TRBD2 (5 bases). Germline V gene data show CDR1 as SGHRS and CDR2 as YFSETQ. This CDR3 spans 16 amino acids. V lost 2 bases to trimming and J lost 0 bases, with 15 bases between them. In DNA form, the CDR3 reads TGCGCCAGCAGCTTTGGCTACGGGGATAGCTCCTACGAGCAGTACTTC. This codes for CASSFGYGDSSYEQYF.

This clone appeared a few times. This chain's CDR3 is CASSRDGLSSYEQYV. The CDR3, as DNA: TGTGCCAGCAGCCGCGACGGACTGAGCTCCTACGAGCAGTACGTC. The chain links TRBV7-2 to TRBJ2-7; tentatively, D is TRBD2 (5 bases). The CDR3 length is 15 residues. Germline V gene lookup returns CDR1 SGHTA and CDR2 FQGNSA. V was cut by 5 bases and J by 0 bases, with 14 bases left in between.

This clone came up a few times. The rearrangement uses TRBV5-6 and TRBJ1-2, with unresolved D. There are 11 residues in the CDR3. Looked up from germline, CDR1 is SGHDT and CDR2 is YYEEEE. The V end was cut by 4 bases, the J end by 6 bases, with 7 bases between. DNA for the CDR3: TGTGCCAGCAGCCTATATGATGGCTACACCTTC. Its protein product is CASSLYDGYTF.

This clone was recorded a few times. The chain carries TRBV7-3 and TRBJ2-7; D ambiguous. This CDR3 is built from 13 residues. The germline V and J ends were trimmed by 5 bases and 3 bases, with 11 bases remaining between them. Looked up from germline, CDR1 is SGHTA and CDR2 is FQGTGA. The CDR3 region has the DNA TGTGCCAGCAGCCATTCCCCGGTCTACGAGCAGTACTTC. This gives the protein CASSHSPVYEQYF.

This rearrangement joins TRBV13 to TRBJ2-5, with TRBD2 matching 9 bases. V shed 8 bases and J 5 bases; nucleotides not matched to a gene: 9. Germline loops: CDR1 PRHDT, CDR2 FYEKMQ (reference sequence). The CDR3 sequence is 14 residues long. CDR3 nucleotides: TGTGCCAGCCGCGATTGGCGGGGGGGTGAGACCCAGTACTTC. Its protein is CASRDWRGGETQYF.

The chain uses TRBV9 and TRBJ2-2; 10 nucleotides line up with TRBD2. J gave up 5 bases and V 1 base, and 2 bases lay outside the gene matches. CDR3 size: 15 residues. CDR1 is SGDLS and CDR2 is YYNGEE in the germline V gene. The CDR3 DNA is TGTGCCAGCAGCGTATCTAGCGGGAGAACCGGGGAGCTGTTTTTT. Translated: CASSVSSGRTGELFF.

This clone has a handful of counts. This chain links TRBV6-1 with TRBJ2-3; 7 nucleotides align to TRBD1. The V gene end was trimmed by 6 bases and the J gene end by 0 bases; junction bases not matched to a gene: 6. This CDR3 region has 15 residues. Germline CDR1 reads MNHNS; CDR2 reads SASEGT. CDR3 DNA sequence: TGTGCCAGCAGAAACAGGGGTACTAGCACAGATACGCAGTATTTT. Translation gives CASRNRGTSTDTQYF.

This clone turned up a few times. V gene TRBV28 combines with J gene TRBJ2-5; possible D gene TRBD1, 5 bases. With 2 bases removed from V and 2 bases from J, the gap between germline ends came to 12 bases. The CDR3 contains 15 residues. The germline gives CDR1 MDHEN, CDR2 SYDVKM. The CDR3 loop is CASSLVNQGQETQYF. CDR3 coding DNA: TGTGCCAGCAGTTTAGTTAACCAGGGTCAAGAGACCCAGTACTTC.

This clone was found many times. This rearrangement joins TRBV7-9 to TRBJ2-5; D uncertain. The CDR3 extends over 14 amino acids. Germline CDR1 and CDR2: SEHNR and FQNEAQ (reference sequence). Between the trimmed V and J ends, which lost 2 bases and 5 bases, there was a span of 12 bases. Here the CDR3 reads CASSLTISRETQYF. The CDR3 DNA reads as TGTGCCAGCAGCTTAACTATTTCAAGGGAGACCCAGTACTTC.

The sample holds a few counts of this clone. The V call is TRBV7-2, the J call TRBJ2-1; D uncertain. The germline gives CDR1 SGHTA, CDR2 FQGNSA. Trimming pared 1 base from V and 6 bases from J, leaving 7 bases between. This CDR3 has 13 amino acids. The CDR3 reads CASSLGAVNEQFF. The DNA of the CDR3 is TGTGCCAGCAGCTTAGGGGCCGTCAATGAGCAGTTCTTC.

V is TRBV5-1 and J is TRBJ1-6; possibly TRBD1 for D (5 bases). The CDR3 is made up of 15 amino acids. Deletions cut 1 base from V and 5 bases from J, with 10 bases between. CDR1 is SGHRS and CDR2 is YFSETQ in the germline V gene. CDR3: CASSLYGQNNSPLHF. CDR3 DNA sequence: TGCGCCAGCAGCTTGTATGGACAAAATAATTCACCCCTCCACTTT.

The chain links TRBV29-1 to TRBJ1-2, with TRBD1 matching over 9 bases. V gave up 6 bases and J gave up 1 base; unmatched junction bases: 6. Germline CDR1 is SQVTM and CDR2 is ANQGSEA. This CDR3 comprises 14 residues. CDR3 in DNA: TGCAGCGTAGGCGACAGGGGGATTAACTATGGCTACACCTTC. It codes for CSVGDRGINYGYTF.

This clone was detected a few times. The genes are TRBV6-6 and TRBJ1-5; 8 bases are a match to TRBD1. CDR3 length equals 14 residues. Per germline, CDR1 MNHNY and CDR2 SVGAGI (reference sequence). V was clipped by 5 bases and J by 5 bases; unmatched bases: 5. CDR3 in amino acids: CASSRTGMDQPQHF. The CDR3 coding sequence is TGTGCCAGCAGTCGGACAGGGATGGATCAGCCCCAGCATTTT.

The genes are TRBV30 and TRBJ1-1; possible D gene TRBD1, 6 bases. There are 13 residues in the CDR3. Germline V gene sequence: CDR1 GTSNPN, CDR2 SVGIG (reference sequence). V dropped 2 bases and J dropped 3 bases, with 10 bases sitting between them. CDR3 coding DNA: TGTGCCTGGAGTCGCAGGGGAGACACTGAAGCTTTCTTT. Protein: CAWSRRGDTEAFF.

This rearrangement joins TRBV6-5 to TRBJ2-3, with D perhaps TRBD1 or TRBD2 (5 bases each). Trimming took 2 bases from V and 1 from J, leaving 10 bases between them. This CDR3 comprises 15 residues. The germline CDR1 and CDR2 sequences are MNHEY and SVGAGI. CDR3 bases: TGTGCCAGCAGTTACGACCAGGGACGCACAGATACGCAGTATTTT. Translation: CASSYDQGRTDTQYF.

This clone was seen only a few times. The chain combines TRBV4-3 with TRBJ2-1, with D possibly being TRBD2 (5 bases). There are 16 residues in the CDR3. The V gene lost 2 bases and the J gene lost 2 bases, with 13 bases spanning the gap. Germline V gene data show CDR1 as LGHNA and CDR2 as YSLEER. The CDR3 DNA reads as TGCGCCAGCAGCCAACGGCTAGGAGGCGCCTACAATGAGCAGTTCTTC. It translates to CASSQRLGGAYNEQFF.